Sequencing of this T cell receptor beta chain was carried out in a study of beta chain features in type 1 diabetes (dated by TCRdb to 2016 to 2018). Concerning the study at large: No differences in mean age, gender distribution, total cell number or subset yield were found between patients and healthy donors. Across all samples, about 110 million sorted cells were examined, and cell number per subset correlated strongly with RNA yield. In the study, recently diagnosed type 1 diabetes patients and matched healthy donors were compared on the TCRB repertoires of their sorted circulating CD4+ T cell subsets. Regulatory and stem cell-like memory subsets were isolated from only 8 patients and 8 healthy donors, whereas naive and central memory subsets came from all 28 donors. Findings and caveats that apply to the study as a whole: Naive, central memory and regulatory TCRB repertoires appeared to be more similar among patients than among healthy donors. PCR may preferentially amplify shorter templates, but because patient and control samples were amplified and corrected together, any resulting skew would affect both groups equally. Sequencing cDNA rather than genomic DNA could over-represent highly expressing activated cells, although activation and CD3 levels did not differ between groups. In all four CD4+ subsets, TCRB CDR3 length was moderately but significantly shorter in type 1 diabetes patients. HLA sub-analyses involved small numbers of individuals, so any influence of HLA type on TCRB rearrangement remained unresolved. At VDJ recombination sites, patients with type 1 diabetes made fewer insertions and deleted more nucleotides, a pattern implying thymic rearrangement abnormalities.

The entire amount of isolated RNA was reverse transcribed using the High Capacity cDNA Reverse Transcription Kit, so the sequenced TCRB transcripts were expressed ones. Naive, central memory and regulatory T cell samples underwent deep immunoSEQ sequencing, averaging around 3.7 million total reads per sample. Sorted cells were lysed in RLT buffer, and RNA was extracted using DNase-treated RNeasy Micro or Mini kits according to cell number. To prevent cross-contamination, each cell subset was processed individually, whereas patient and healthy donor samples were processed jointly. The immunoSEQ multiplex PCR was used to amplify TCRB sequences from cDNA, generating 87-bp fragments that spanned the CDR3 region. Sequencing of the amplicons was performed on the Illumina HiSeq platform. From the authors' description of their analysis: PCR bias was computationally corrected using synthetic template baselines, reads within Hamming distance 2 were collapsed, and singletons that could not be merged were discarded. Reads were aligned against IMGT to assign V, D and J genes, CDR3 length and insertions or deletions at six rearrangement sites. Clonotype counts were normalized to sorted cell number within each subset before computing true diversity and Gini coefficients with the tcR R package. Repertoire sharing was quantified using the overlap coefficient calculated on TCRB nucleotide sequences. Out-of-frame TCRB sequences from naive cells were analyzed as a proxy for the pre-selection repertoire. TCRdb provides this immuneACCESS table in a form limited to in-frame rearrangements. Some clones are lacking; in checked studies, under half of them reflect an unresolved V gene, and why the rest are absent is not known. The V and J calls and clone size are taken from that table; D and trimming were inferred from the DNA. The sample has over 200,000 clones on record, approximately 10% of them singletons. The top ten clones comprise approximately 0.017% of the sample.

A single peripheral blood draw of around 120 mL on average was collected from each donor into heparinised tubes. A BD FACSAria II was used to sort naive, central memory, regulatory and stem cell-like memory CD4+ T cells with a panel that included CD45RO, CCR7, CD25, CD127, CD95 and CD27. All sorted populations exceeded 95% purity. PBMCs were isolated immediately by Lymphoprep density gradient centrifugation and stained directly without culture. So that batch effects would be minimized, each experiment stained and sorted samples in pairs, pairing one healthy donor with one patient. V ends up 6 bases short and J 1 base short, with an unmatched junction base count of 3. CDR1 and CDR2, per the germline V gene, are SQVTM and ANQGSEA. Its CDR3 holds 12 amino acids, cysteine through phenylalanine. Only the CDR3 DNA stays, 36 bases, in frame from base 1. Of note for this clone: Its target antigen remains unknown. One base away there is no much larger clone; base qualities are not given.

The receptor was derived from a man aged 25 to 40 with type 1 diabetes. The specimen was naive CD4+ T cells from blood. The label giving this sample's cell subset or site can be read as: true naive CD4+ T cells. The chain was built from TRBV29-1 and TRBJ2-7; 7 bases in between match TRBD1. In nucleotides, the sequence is TGCAGCGTAGGACAGGCTTCCTACGAGCAGTACTTC. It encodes CSVGQASYEQYF.